The source of this T cell receptor beta chain is a study of T cell responses to AZD1222 COVID-19 vaccine. Measured with immunoSEQ multiplex PCR; TCRdb has only the in-frame clones, and not every one. This sample's table has about 140,000 clones. Study findings and constraints: Most donors were white British and more were female, and clonal diversity was possibly underestimated.

This CDR3 contains 15 residues. The germline V gene has CDR1 KGHSH and CDR2 LQKENI. Losses at the gene ends were 1 base for V and 7 bases for J; bases not matched to a gene: 4. In regard to this clone: Its antigen is unknown.

The chain links TRBV18 to TRBJ1-4; TRBD1 agrees at 9 bases. Specimen: peripheral blood. The sequence was obtained from an adult in good health. CDR3: CASSPQGQGGEKLFF. Here the CDR3 DNA reads TGTGCCAGCTCACCACAGGGACAGGGTGGTGAAAAACTGTTTTTT.